These 8 T cell receptor beta chains originate from one sample sequenced in a study of response to subunit inactivated influenza vaccine. In TCRdb, the RT-PCR reads were re-called with MiXCR into one record per CDR3 protein. Of some 480,000 distinct CDR3 sequences in the sample, roughly 9.7% were seen once. Sequences were derived from PBMCs from blood, sampled about 6 weeks after vaccination. Receptors originate from a man aged 50 or older who received an inactivated influenza vaccine.

The chain employs TRBV12-3 or TRBV12-4 and TRBJ2-1; D is unclear. The CDR3 contains 15 residues. The V end lost 6 bases, the J end lost 0 bases, and 12 bases lay between the germline ends. DNA of the CDR3: TGTGCCAGCAGCCCTGACTTGAGCTCCTACAATGAGCAGTTCTTC. Encoded protein: CASSPDLSSYNEQFF.

This chain joins TRBV24-1 and TRBJ2-5; 12 bases are shared with TRBD1. V shed 5 bases, J shed 5 bases, and the junction held 8 bases outside the gene matches. CDR3 length: 16 amino acids. CDR1 is KGHDR, CDR2 SFDVKD, per germline. The CDR3 nucleotides are TGTGCCACCAGTGCCCCGGGACAGGGGGCGCGGGAGACCCAGTACTTC. The encoded protein is CATSAPGQGARETQYF.

The sample holds a few counts of this clonotype. This sequence joins TRBV28 and TRBJ2-7; D is unclear. Trimming pared 4 bases from V and 2 bases from J, leaving 12 bases between. CDR3 length: 14 residues. The germline V gene encodes CDR1 MDHEN and CDR2 SYDVKM. CDR3 nucleotide sequence: TGTGCCAGCAGTTCTGATGCAGAGACCTACGAGCAGTACTTC. Its translation: CASSSDAETYEQYF.

This clonotype was recorded a few times. The chain links TRBV7-2 to TRBJ2-2, with 7 bases identical to TRBD1. Per germline, CDR1 SGHTA and CDR2 FQGNSA. CDR3 size: 17 residues. J gave up 9 bases and V 4 bases, and 17 bases lay outside the gene matches. The CDR3 DNA sequence: TGTGCCAGCAGCTACCGACCAGGACAGGAATTTAGGCGGGAGCTGTTTTTT. Translating it yields CASSYRPGQEFRRELFF.

The rearrangement uses TRBV3-1 and TRBJ2-5, with 12 bases matching TRBD2. CDR3 length: 15 residues. J was trimmed by 7 bases and V by 3 bases; bases with no gene match: 6. Germline lookup yields CDR1 LGHDT and CDR2 YNNKEL (reference sequence). This chain's CDR3 is CASSHRTSGVGTQYF. CDR3 in DNA: TGTGCCAGCAGCCATCGGACTAGCGGGGTTGGGACCCAGTACTTC.

In its sample, this clonotype was seen many times. This chain uses TRBV6-1 with TRBJ2-2, with a weak D call TRBD2 (7 bases). Trimming pared 6 bases from V and 6 bases from J, leaving 14 bases between. The CDR3 contains 14 residues. Germline V gene sequence: CDR1 MNHNS, CDR2 SASEGT. The CDR3 loop reads CASRRGGGAGELFF. CDR3 bases: TGTGCCAGCAGACGAGGGGGGGGCGCCGGGGAGCTGTTTTTT.

This chain links TRBV7-9 with TRBJ2-7; 13 bases fit TRBD2. With V trimmed by 5 bases and J by 3 bases, 4 bases remained unmatched. Germline V lookup: CDR1 SEHNR, CDR2 FQNEAQ (reference sequence). This CDR3 spans 15 amino acids. CDR3 bases: TGTGCCAGCAGCGTGACTAGCGGGAGGATCTACGAGCAGTACTTC. Translating it yields CASSVTSGRIYEQYF.

This chain uses TRBV7-2 with TRBJ2-1; maybe TRBD2 (6 bases). This CDR3 is 15 amino acids long. The germline V gene encodes CDR1 SGHTA and CDR2 FQGNSA. The germline V and J ends were trimmed by 0 bases and 8 bases, with 14 bases remaining between them. The CDR3 protein is CASSLAHGGFDEQFF. The DNA for the CDR3 is TGTGCCAGCAGCTTAGCTCACGGGGGATTCGATGAGCAGTTCTTC.